Listed below are T cell receptor beta chains from one sample, sequenced in a study of post-analysis software for immune sequencing data. TCRdb redid the calling of the PCR reads with MiXCR, one entry per CDR3 protein. Here the sample spans about 200,000 distinct CDR3 sequences, approximately 30% being singletons. Specimen: blood. Receptors originate from a girl aged 2 to 17 with multiple sclerosis. Both conserved end residues are part of each CDR3. The order of the fields is clone size, D gene, V gene, J gene, CDR3 DNA, CDR3 protein. The D gene is left open where the match is weak. Only some rows state a clone size, as once, few, many or a class for expanded clones.

many,NA,TRBV4-1,TRBJ1-2,TGCGCCAGCAGCCAAGACTTTCTATCGCTTGGCTACACCTTC,CASSQDFLSLGYTF
few,NA,TRBV6-2/TRBV6-3,TRBJ1-5,TGTGCCAGCAGTCCGCCCGAAGGTTTTCGTCAGCCCCAGCATTTT,CASSPPEGFRQPQHF
many,NA,TRBV9,TRBJ1-2,TGTGCCAGCAGCGTAGTTGATAACTATGGCTACACCTTC,CASSVVDNYGYTF
many,NA,TRBV12-3/TRBV12-4,TRBJ1-5,TGTGCCAGCAGTCTCGTCGGGCAGGTCGGCAATCAGCCCCAGCATTTT,CASSLVGQVGNQPQHF
many,NA,TRBV29-1,TRBJ2-1,TGCAGCGTATACCGGGACCGTTACAATGAGCAGTTCTTC,CSVYRDRYNEQFF
NA,NA,TRBV12-3/TRBV12-4,TRBJ2-7,TGTGCCAGCAGTTTGGAAGGGGCGTACGAGCAGTACTTC,CASSLEGAYEQYF
few,TRBD1,TRBV5-1,TRBJ2-2,TGCGCCAGCAGCTTCCAGGGGGCCGGGACCGGGGAGCTGTTTTTT,CASSFQGAGTGELFF
many,TRBD2,TRBV29-1,TRBJ2-5,TGCAGCGAGAAGACTAGCGGGAGCGAGACCCAGTACTTC,CSEKTSGSETQYF
many,TRBD2,TRBV12-3/TRBV12-4,TRBJ2-7,TGTGCCAGCAGTTTCCCGGGATCGGGAGGGGAGCAGTACTTC,CASSFPGSGGEQYF
many,NA,TRBV9,TRBJ2-3,TGTGCCAGCAGCGTAGCTCAGGCTTCCGATACGCAGTATTTT,CASSVAQASDTQYF
few,NA,TRBV7-2,TRBJ2-7,TGTGCCAGCAGCTTATTAGGGGTCTCCGAGCAGTACTTC,CASSLLGVSEQYF
many,TRBD1,TRBV4-1,TRBJ2-5,TGCGCCAGCAGCCCCCCCACGACAGGGGAACGCTTGAAGGAGACCCAGTACTTC,CASSPPTTGERLKETQYF
NA,TRBD1,TRBV30,TRBJ2-1,TGTGCCTGGGAAGAGACAGGGGGCTGGTATGAGCAGTTCTTC,CAWEETGGWYEQFF
NA,NA,TRBV14,TRBJ2-7,TGTGCCAGCAGCCAAGATATGGGAGGAATCGCGCCTTACGAGCAGTACTTC,CASSQDMGGIAPYEQYF
NA,NA,TRBV20-1,TRBJ2-7,TGCAGTGCGGCGAGTTGGGGGAGTTCTCACGAGCAGTACTTC,CSAASWGSSHEQYF
NA,TRBD2,TRBV29-1,TRBJ2-5,TGCAGCCTGACTAGCGGGAACCAAGAGACCCAGTACTTC,CSLTSGNQETQYF
few,NA,TRBV27,TRBJ2-5,TGTGCCAGCCGCCTAACAGGGTTTTTAGAGACCCAGTACTTC,CASRLTGFLETQYF
once,TRBD1,TRBV24-1,TRBJ2-1,TGTGCCACCAGTGACGCGGGACAGGGGGACGATGAGCAGTTCTTC,CATSDAGQGDDEQFF
many,TRBD2,TRBV4-1,TRBJ2-3,TGCGCCAGCAGCCAAGGCGGCGGGGGGGCAGGTGATACGCAGTATTTT,CASSQGGGGAGDTQYF
few,TRBD2,TRBV27,TRBJ2-1,TGTGCCAGCCGCCCTTCGGCGGGGACTAGCGTCCATGAGCAGTTCTTC,CASRPSAGTSVHEQFF
NA,TRBD2,TRBV6-5,TRBJ2-7,TGTGCCAGCAGTTACTCTAGCGGGAGCTCCTACGAGCAGTACTTC,CASSYSSGSSYEQYF
NA,NA,TRBV13,TRBJ1-5,TGTGCCAGCAGTCTGGGCAGGGAGGGACAGCCCCAGCATTTT,CASSLGREGQPQHF
NA,TRBD1,TRBV4-2,TRBJ2-7,TGTGCCAGCAGCCTAAATAGTGGGGACAGAGGGGTCGAGCAGTACTTC,CASSLNSGDRGVEQYF
few,TRBD1,TRBV5-1,TRBJ1-1,TGCGCCAGCAGCTACATGGCACAGGGGAGGAACACTGAAGCTTTCTTT,CASSYMAQGRNTEAFF
NA,TRBD1,TRBV10-3,TRBJ2-7,TGTGCCATCCGGTCAGGGGGTACCTACGAGCAGTACTTC,CAIRSGGTYEQYF
many,TRBD2,TRBV19,TRBJ2-1,TGTGCCAGTACCCCGCCGGGACTAGCGTCCAATGAGCAGTTCTTC,CASTPPGLASNEQFF
NA,TRBD1,TRBV5-1,TRBJ2-7,TGCGCCAGCAGCTTGGGGGGACAGGGGACACCCTACGAGCAGTACTTC,CASSLGGQGTPYEQYF
many,TRBD1,TRBV5-1,TRBJ1-2,TGCGCCAGCAGCTACCTCCGGGACAGGGGGATGTATTCCTATGGCTACACCTTC,CASSYLRDRGMYSYGYTF
NA,NA,TRBV7-9,TRBJ1-1,TGTGCCAGCAGCTTAGGGGGGGCCCTTATGAACACTGAAGCTTTCTTT,CASSLGGALMNTEAFF
many,NA,TRBV5-1,TRBJ1-1,TGCGCCAGCAGCTTCGTCCGGGCCCAGAACACTGAAGCTTTCTTT,CASSFVRAQNTEAFF
NA,TRBD1,TRBV5-1,TRBJ1-1,TGCGCCAGCAGCAGGTTGACAGGGGAGACTGAAGCTTTCTTT,CASSRLTGETEAFF
NA,NA,TRBV28,TRBJ2-2,TGTGCCAACAGTAAAGATACCGGGGAGCTGTTTTTT,CANSKDTGELFF
many,NA,TRBV6-5,TRBJ1-1,TGTGCCAGCAGTCGAACCCCGGACAGTTTGAACACTGAAGCTTTCTTT,CASSRTPDSLNTEAFF
many,NA,TRBV6-1,TRBJ1-2,TGTGCCAGCGGATACGGGACATCGCTCGGAAACACCTTC,CASGYGTSLGNTF
NA,NA,TRBV29-1,TRBJ1-2,TGCAGCGTTGTCGATCCATCCATCGGCTACACCTTC,CSVVDPSIGYTF
many,TRBD1,TRBV6-2/TRBV6-3,TRBJ1-5,TGTGCCAGCAGACCCGGACAGGGAGGCAATCAGCCCCAGCATTTT,CASRPGQGGNQPQHF
NA,NA,TRBV3-1,TRBJ2-3,TGTGCCAGCAGCACCGACCCTAGGGCAGATACGCAGTATTTT,CASSTDPRADTQYF
NA,TRBD1,TRBV20-1,TRBJ1-5,TGCAGTGCTACTCGTGAAGGGGGCTATCAGCCCCAGCATTTT,CSATREGGYQPQHF
many,NA,TRBV20-1,TRBJ2-1,TGCAGTGCCCAGGTGTCGTCCCTTTTCCACAATGAGCAGTTCTTC,CSAQVSSLFHNEQFF
NA,NA,TRBV7-9,TRBJ2-6,TGTGCCAGCAGCTCGTACGGCTCTGGGGCCAACGTCCTGACTTTC,CASSSYGSGANVLTF
few,NA,TRBV7-7,TRBJ1-2,TGTGCTAGCAGCTTAAGGACAGCCTGGGGCGGCTACACCTTC,CASSLRTAWGGYTF
NA,NA,TRBV28,TRBJ1-4,TGTGCCAGCAGGTCCATGGGCCCTAATGAAAAACTGTTTTTT,CASRSMGPNEKLFF
few,TRBD1,TRBV6-2/TRBV6-3,TRBJ1-5,TGTGCCAGCAGCCGTGACAGGGACCTCAATCAGCCCCAGCATTTT,CASSRDRDLNQPQHF
NA,NA,TRBV19,TRBJ2-1,TGTGCCAGTAGACCCGGGCCATCCTACAATGAGCAGTTCTTC,CASRPGPSYNEQFF